This T cell receptor beta chain was documented in a study of T cell repertoires in cytomegalovirus infection. Whole-study context: It was the public TCR beta signatures that indicated both CMV infection and matching HLA type.

The CDR3 has 14 amino acids. Trimming removed 6 bases from V and 0 bases from J, with 15 bases in between. The germline V gene has CDR1 SQVTM and CDR2 ANQGSEA. TCRdb ran MiXCR on the reads and lists one entry per CDR3 protein. This sample has 400,000 to 600,000 distinct CDR3 sequences, with approximately 42% found just once. On this clonotype itself: Its antigen is still unknown.

Findings and limits, study-wide: CMV-specific TCR beta clonotypes restricted by HLA-C dominated the ex vivo response.

This TCR came from a human donor in good health (CMV status not recorded). Some clones in this sample may be carry-over from other donors' samples. The V gene is TRBV29-1, the J gene TRBJ2-7; D is perhaps TRBD1 (5 bases). The input for sequencing was cultured PBMCs, taken from culture after CMV antigen stimulation. The CDR3 reads CSVGTHRSSYEQYF. In DNA form, the CDR3 reads TGCAGCGTCGGAACACACAGGAGCTCCTACGAGCAGTACTTC.